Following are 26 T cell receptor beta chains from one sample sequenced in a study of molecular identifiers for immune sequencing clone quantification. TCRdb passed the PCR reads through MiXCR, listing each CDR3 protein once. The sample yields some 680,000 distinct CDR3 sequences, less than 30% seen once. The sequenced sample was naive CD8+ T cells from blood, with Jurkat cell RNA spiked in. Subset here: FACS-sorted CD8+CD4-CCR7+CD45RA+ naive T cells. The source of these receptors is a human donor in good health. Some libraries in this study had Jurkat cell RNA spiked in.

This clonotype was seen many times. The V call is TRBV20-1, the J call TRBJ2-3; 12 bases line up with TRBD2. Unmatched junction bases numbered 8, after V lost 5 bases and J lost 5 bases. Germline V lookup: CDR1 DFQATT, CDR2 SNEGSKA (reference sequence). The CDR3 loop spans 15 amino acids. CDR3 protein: CSACRTSGMGDTQYF. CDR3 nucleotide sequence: TGCAGTGCTTGCCGGACTAGCGGGATGGGAGATACGCAGTATTTT.

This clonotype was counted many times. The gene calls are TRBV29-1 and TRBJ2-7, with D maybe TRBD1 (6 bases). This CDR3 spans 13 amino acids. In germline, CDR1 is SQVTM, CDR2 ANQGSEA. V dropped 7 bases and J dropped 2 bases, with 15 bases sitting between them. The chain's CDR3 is CSGIGGEPYEQYF. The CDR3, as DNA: TGCAGCGGAATAGGGGGTGAACCCTACGAGCAGTACTTC.

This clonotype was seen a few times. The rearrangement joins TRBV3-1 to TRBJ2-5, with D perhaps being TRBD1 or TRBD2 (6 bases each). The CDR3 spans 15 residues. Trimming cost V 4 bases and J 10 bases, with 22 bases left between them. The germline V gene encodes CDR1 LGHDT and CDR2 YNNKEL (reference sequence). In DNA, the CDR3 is TGTGCCAGCAGCCCCGGGGGCAACCCCTCTTCGGACCAGTACTTC. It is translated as CASSPGGNPSSDQYF.

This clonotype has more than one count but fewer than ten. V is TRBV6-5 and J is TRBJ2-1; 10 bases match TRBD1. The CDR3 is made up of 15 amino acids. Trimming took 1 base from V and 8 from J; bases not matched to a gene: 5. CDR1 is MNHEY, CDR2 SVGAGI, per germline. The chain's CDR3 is CASSYFGTGEDEQFF. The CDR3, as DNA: TGTGCCAGCAGTTACTTCGGGACAGGGGAGGATGAGCAGTTCTTC.

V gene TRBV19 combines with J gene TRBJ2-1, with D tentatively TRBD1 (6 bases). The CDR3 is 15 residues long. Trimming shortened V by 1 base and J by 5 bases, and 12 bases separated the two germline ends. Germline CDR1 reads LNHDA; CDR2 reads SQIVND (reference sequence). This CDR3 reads CASSIVGAGDNEQFF. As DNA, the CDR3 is TGTGCCAGTAGTATAGTGGGGGCAGGAGACAATGAGCAGTTCTTC.

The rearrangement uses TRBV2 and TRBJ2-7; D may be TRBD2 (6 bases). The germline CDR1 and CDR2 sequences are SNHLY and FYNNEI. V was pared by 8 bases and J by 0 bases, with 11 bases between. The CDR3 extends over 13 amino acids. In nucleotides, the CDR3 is TGTGCCAGCGAGGAGGGTAGCTCCTACGAGCAGTACTTC. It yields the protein CASEEGSSYEQYF.

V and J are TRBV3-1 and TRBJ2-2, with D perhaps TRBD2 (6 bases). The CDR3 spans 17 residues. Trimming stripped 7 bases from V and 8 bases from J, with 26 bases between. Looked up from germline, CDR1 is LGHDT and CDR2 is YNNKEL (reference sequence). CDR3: CASNIMISGAHQGELFF. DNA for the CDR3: TGTGCCAGCAACATAATGATTAGCGGAGCCCACCAAGGGGAGCTGTTTTTT.

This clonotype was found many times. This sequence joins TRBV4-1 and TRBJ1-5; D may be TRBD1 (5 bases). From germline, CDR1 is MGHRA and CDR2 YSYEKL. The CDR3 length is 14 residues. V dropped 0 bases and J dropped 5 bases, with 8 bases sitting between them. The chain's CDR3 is CASSQDWDHQPQHF. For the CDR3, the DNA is TGCGCCAGCAGCCAAGATTGGGACCATCAGCCCCAGCATTTT.

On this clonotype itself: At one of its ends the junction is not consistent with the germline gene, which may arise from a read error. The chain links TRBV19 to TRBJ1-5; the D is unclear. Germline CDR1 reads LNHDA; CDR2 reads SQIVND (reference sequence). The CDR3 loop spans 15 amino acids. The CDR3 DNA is TGTGCCAGTAGTATGGCGACCAGGTCCAATCAGCCCCGGCATTTT. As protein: CASSMATRSNQPRHF.

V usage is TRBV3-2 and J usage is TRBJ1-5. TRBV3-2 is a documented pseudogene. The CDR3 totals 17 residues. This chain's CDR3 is CASSQVGLAYSNQPQHF. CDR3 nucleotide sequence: TGTGCCAGCAGCCAAGTTGGGCTGGCTTATAGCAATCAGCCCCAGCATTTT.

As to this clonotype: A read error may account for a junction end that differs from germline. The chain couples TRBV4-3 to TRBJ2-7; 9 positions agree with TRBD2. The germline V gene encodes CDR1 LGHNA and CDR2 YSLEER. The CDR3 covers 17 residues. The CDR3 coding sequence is TGCGCCTGCAGCCAAGATATGGCTAGCGGGAACTCCTACGAGCAGTACTTC. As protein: CACSQDMASGNSYEQYF.

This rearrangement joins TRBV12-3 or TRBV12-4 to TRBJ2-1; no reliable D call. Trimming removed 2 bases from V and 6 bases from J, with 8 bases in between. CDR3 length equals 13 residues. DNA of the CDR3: TGTGCCAGCAGTTTAAGGTCTGGCAATGAGCAGTTCTTC. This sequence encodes CASSLRSGNEQFF.

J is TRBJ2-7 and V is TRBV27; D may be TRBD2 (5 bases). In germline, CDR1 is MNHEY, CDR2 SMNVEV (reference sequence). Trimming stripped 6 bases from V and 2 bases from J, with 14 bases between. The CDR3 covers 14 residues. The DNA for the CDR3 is TGTGCCAGCAGACCCGGACTGCGCCCCTACGAGCAGTACTTC. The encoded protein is CASRPGLRPYEQYF.

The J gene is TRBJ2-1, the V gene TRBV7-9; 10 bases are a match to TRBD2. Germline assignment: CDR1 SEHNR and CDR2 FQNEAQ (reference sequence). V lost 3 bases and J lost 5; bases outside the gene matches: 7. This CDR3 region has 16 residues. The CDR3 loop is CASSFFRLAGHNEQFF. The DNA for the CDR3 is TGTGCCAGCAGCTTCTTCCGACTAGCGGGCCACAATGAGCAGTTCTTC. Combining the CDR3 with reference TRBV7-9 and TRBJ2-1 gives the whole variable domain DTGVSQNPRHKITKRGQNVTFRCDPISEHNRLYWYRQTLGQGPEFLTYFQNEAQLEKSRLLSDRFSAERPKGSFSTLEIQRTEQGDSAMYLCASSFFRLAGHNEQFFGPGTRLTVL.

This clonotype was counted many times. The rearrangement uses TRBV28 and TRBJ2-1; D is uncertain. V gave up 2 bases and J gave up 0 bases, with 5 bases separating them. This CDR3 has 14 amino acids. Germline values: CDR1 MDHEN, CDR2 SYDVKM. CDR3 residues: CASSLRSSYNEQFF. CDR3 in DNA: TGTGCCAGCAGTTTACGGAGCTCCTACAATGAGCAGTTCTTC.

The CDR3: CASSHSGTPREQFF. DNA of the CDR3: TGTGCCAGCAGCCATTCCGGGACACCTCGTGAGCAGTTCTTC. The gene calls are TRBV11-2 and TRBJ2-1, with D maybe TRBD1 (6 bases). V was clipped by 5 bases and J by 9 bases, with 17 bases between them. Germline V gene lookup returns CDR1 SGHAT and CDR2 FQNNGV. This CDR3 has 14 residues.

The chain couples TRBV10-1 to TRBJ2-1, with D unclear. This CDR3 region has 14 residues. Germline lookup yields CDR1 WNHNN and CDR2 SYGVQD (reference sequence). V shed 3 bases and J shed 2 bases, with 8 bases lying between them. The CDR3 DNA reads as TGCGCCAGCAGTGATTCCAGCGCCTACAATGAGCAGTTCTTC. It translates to CASSDSSAYNEQFF.

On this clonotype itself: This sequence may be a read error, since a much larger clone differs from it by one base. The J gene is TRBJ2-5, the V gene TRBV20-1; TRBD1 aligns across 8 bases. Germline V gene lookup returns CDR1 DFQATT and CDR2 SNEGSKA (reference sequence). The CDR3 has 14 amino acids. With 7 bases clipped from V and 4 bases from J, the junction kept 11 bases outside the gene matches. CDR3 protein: CSEERGRGPETQYF. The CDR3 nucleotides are TGCAGTGAGGAACGGGGCAGGGGGCCAGAGACCCAGTACTTC.

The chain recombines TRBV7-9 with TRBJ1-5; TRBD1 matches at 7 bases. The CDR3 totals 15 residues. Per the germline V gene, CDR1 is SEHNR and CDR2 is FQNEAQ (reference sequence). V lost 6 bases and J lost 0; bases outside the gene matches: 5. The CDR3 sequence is CASSSGQSSNQPQHF. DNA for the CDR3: TGTGCCAGCAGTTCGGGACAGAGTAGCAATCAGCCCCAGCATTTT. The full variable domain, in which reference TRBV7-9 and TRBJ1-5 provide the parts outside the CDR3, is DTGVSQNPRHKITKRGQNVTFRCDPISEHNRLYWYRQTLGQGPEFLTYFQNEAQLEKSRLLSDRFSAERPKGSFSTLEIQRTEQGDSAMYLCASSSGQSSNQPQHFGDGTRLSIL.

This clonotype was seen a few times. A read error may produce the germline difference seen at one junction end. In DNA, the CDR3 is TGTGCCAGCAGCTTGGTGGCCGGGGCCGGCCTCTCTCAGCCCCAGCATTTT. Translated: CASSLVAGAGLSQPQHF. V gene TRBV5-3 combines with J gene TRBJ1-5, with D maybe TRBD1 (5 bases). TRBV5-3 is an ORF, and what it does is uncertain. The CDR3 has 17 residues.

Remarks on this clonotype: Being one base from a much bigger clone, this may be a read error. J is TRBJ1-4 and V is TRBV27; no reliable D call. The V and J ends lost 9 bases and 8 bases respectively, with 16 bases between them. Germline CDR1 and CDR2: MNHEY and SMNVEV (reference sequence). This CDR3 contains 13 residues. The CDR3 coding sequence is TGTGCCAGTGGGGAGCGGATCGGCGAAAAACTGTTTTTT. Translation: CASGERIGEKLFF.

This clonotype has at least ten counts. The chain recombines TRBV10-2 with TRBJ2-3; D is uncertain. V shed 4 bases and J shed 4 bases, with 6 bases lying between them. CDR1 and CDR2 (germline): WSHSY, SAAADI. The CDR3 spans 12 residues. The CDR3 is CASSVVADTQYF. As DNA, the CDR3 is TGCGCCAGCAGTGTCGTGGCAGATACGCAGTATTTT.

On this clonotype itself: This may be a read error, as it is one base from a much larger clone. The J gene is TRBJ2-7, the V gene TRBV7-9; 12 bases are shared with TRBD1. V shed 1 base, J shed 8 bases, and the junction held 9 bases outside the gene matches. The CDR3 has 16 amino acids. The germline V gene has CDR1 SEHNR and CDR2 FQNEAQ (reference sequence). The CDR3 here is CASSLGLGQGAFKQYF. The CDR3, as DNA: TGTGCCAGCAGCTTAGGGCTGGGACAGGGGGCTTTCAAGCAGTACTTC.

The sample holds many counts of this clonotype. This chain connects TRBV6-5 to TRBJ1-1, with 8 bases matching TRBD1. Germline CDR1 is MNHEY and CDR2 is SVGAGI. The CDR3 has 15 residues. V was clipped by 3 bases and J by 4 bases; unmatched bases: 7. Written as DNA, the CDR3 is TGTGCCAGCAGTTATGCCCAGGGGGCTTTCACTGAAGCTTTCTTT. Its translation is CASSYAQGAFTEAFF.

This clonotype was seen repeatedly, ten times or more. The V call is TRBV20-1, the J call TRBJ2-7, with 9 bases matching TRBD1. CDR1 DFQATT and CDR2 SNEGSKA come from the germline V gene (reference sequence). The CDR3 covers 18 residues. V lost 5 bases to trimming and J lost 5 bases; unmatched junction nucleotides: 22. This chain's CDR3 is CSAEVAAGTGKFENEQYF. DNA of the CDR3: TGCAGTGCTGAGGTCGCCGCCGGGACAGGGAAATTTGAGAACGAGCAGTACTTC.

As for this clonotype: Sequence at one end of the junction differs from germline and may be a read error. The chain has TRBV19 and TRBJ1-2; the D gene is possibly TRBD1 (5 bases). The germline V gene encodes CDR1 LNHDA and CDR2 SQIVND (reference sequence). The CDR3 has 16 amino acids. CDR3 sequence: CAGSYSGTSDRYGYTF. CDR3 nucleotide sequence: TGTGCCGGTAGTTACTCCGGGACCTCAGACCGTTATGGCTACACCTTC.